The 3 T cell receptor beta chains below come from one sample, sequenced in a study of blood T cell repertoires in COVID-19. TCRdb's copy holds only in-frame clones and misses some; the assay was immunoSEQ multiplex PCR. The sample holds roughly 50,000 clones, roughly 88% seen once. Sequenced: peripheral blood. The receptors were gathered from a man between 70 and 80 years old with acute or convalescent COVID-19.

This rearrangement joins TRBV29-1 to TRBJ2-3; TRBD2 agrees at 14 bases. Germline CDR1 SQVTM, CDR2 ANQGSEA. The ends lost 1 base at V and 1 base at J; junction bases unmatched: 4. This CDR3 is 17 amino acids long. In nucleotides, the CDR3 is TGCAGCGTTGAAGGACTAGCGGGGGGGCCGGGCACAGATACGCAGTATTTT. Amino acids: CSVEGLAGGPGTDTQYF.

The chain employs TRBV5-1 and TRBJ1-5; no clear D gene. The germline gives CDR1 SGHRS, CDR2 YFSETQ. Trimming left V 0 bases short and J 7 bases short, with 8 bases between. CDR3 length equals 13 residues. CDR3 in amino acids: CASSLVTGQPQHF. CDR3 nucleotides: TGCGCCAGCAGCTTGGTTACGGGACAGCCCCAGCATTTT.

In this sample, this clone turned up once. V gene TRBV5-4 combines with J gene TRBJ1-1; D perhaps matches TRBD1 (6 bases). The CDR3 spans 16 residues. Deletions cut 4 bases from V and 1 base from J, with 17 bases between. The V gene's germline CDR1 is SGHNT and CDR2 YYREEE (reference sequence). CDR3 sequence: CASSVLPGTSNTEAFF. CDR3 in DNA: TGTGCCAGCAGCGTTTTACCCGGGACATCGAACACTGAAGCTTTCTTT.